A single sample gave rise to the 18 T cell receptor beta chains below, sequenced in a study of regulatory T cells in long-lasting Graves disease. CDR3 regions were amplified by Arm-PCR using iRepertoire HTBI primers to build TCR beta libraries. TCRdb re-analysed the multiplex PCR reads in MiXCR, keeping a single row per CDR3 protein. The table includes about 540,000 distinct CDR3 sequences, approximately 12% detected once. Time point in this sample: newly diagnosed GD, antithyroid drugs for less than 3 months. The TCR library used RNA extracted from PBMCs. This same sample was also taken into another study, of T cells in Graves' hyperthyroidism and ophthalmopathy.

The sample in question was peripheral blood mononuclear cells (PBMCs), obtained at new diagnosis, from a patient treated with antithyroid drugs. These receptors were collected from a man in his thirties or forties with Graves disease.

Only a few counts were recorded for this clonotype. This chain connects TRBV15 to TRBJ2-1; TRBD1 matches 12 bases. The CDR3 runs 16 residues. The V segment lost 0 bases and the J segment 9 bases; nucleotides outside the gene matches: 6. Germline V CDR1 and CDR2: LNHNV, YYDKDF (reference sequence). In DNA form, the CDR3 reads TGTGCCACCAGCAGAGATTGGGGACAGGGGGCGGTTGAGCAGTTCTTC. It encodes CATSRDWGQGAVEQFF.

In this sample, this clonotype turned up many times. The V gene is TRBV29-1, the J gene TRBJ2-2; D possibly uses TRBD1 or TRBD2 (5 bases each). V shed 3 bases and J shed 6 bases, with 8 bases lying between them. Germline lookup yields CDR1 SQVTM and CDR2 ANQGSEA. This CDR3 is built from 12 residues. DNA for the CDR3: TGCAGCGTTGAGGGGGTACCCGGGGAGCTGTTTTTT. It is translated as CSVEGVPGELFF.

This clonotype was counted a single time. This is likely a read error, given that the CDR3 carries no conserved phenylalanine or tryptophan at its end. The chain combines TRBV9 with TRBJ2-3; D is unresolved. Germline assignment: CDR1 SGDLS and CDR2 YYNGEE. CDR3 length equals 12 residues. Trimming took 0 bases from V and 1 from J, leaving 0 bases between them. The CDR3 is CASSVGTDTQYL. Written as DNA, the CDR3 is TGTGCCAGCAGCGTAGGCACAGATACGCAGTATTTG.

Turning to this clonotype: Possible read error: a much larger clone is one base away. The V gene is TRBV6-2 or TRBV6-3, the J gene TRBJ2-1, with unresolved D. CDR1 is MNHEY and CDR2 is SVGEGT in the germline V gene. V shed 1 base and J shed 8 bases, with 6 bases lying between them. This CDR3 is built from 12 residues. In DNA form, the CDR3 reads TGTGCCAGCAGTTACTACGGCCATGAGCAGTTCTTC. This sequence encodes CASSYYGHEQFF.

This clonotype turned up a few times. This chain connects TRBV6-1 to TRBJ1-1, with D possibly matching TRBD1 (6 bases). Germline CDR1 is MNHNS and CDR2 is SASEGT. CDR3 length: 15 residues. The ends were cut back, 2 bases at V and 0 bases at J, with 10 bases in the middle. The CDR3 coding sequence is TGTGCCAGCAGTGAACGGACAGCCATGAACACTGAAGCTTTCTTT. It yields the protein CASSERTAMNTEAFF.

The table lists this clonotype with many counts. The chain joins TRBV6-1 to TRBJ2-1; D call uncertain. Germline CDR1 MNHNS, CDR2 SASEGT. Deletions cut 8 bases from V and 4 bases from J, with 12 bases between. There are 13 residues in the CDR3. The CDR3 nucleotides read TGTGCCAGCCCCCGTAGGTGTTACAATGAGCAGTTCTTC. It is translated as CASPRRCYNEQFF.

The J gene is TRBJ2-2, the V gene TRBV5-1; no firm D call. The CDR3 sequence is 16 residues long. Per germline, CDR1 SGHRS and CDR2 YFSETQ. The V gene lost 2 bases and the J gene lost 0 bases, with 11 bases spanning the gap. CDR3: CASSFGIIANTGELFF. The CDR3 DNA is TGCGCCAGCAGCTTTGGTATAATCGCGAACACCGGGGAGCTGTTTTTT.

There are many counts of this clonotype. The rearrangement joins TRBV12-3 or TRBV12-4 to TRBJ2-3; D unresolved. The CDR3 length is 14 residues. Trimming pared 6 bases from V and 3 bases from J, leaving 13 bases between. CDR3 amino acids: CASRSSSRTDTQYF. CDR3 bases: TGTGCCAGCAGATCCTCCTCCCGGACAGATACGCAGTATTTT.

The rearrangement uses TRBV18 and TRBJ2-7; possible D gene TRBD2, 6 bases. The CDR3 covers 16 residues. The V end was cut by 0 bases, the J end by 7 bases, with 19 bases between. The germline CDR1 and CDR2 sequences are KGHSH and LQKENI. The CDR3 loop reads CASSPPGGYDIGEQYF. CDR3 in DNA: TGTGCCAGCTCACCACCGGGAGGCTATGACATAGGAGAGCAGTACTTC.

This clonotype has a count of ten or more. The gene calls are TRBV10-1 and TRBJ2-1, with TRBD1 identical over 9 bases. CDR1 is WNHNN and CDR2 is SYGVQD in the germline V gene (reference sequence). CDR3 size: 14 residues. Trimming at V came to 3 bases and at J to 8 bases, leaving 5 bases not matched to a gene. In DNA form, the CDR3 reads TGCGCCAGCAGTGAAAGGACAGGGGCCGATGAGCAGTTCTTC. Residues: CASSERTGADEQFF.

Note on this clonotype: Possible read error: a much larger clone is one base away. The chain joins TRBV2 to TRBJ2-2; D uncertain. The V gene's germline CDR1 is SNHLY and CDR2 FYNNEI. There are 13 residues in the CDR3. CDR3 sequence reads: CTSAEMVSGELFF. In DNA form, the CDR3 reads TGTACCAGCGCTGAGATGGTCTCCGGGGAGCTGTTTTTT.

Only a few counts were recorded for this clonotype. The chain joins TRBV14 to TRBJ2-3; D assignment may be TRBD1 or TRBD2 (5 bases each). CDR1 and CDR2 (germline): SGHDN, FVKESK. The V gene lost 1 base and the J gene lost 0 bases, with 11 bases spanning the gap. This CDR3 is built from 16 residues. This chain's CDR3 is CASSQGSGTSTDTQYF. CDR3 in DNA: TGTGCCAGCAGCCAAGGATCCGGGACGAGCACAGATACGCAGTATTTT.

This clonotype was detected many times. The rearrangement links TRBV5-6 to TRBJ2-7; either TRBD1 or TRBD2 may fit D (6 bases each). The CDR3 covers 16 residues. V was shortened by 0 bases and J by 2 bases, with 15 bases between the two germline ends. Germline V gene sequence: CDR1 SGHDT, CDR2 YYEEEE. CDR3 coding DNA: TGTGCCAGCAGCTTGGTGGACGGGGGCAGAGCCTACGAGCAGTACTTC. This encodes CASSLVDGGRAYEQYF.

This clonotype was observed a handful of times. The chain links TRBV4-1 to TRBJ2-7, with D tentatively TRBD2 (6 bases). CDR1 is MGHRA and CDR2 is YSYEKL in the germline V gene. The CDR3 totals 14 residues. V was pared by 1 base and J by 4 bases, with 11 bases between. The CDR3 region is CASSQVEAGYEQYF. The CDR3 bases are TGCGCCAGCAGCCAAGTGGAAGCGGGTTACGAGCAGTACTTC.

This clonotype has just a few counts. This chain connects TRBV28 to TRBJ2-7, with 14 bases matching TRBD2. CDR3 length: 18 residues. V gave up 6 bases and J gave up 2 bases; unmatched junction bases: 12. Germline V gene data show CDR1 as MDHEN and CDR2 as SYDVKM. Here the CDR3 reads CASSRPPGLAGVPYEQYF. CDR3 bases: TGTGCCAGCAGCCGCCCCCCGGGACTAGCGGGAGTTCCCTACGAGCAGTACTTC.

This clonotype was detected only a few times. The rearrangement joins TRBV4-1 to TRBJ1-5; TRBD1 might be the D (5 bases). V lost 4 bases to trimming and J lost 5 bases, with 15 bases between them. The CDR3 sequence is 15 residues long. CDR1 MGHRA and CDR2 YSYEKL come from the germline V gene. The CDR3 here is CASSPTAGVHQPQHF. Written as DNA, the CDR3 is TGCGCCAGCAGCCCGACAGCCGGTGTCCATCAGCCCCAGCATTTT.

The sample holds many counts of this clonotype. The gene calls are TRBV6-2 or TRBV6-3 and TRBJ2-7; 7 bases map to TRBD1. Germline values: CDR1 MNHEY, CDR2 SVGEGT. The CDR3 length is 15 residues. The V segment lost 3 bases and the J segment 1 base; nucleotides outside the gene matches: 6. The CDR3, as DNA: TGTGCCAGCAGTTATTCGGGACAGACGTCCTACGAGCAGTACTTC. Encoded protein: CASSYSGQTSYEQYF.

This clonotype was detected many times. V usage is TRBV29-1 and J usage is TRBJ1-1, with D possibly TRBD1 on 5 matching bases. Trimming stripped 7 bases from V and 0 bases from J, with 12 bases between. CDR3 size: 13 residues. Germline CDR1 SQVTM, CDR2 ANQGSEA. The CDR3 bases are TGCAGCGGTGACGGGGGGGTGAACACTGAAGCTTTCTTT. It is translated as CSGDGGVNTEAFF.